This T cell receptor (beta chain) is from a study of persistence of HIV-infected CD4 T cells. The study's findings and limits: Compared with CD3/CD28-stimulated cells, CMV- and Gag-responding cells showed lower TCRbeta richness.

V lost 5 bases to trimming and J lost 0 bases, with 14 bases between them. The germline gives CDR1 LNHDA, CDR2 SQIVND (reference sequence). The CDR3 length is 15 residues. The stimulus was an HIV-1 Gag 15-mer peptide pool, approximately 0.93 ug/peptide/mL. Sorted nonresponding memory CD4+ T cells were CD40L-negative, CD69-negative, CD45RO-high. This was the immunoSEQ version 4 assay in survey mode. The protocol was immunoSEQ multiplex PCR, while the TCRdb copy is restricted to in-frame clones and leaves out a portion. The sample consists of about 64,000 clones, 65% to 80% of them appearing once. As to this clone: Its specificity is not known.

The sequence came from an adult man with HIV who was CMV-seropositive. V usage is TRBV19 and J usage is TRBJ2-7, with D tentatively TRBD1 or TRBD2 (5 bases each). Here the sequenced sample was CD4+ T cells sorted from PBMCs after approximately 20-hour stimulation, taken from a patient who received antiretroviral therapy. The CDR3 DNA follows: TGTGCCAGTAGTTCACCCGGGACGGCCTCCTACGAGCAGTACTTC. It encodes CASSSPGTASYEQYF.